Presented here are 18 T cell receptor beta chains from one specimen sequenced in a study of post-analysis software for immune sequencing data. Their target antigens are unknown. General study points: Compared with controls, patients had more of roughly 5 TRBV segments, including TRBV5-6, TRBV5-1 and TRBV20-1.

cDNA libraries of TCR beta carried unique molecular identifiers. In TCRdb, the PCR reads were re-called with MiXCR into one record per CDR3 protein. In the table there are some 690,000 distinct CDR3 sequences, roughly three fifths of which are singletons. The sample consisted of blood. The origin of the receptors is a girl aged 2 to 9 with multiple sclerosis.

The chain joins TRBV6-4 to TRBJ2-1; the D gene could be TRBD1 or TRBD2 (5 bases each). Trimming took 4 bases from V and 2 from J, leaving 12 bases between them. CDR3 length: 15 residues. Germline values: CDR1 MRHNA, CDR2 SNTAGT. The DNA of the CDR3 is TGTGCCAGCAGTGGGGACGGGCAGCCCTACAATGAGCAGTTCTTC. Translated: CASSGDGQPYNEQFF.

The V gene is TRBV3-1, the J gene TRBJ2-1; 7 nucleotides line up with TRBD2. After removal of 4 bases from V and 12 bases from J, the junction contained 12 bases not matched to a gene. CDR1 LGHDT and CDR2 YNNKEL come from the germline V gene (reference sequence). This CDR3 contains 14 residues. CDR3 in amino acids: CASSPGLVPAGQFF. CDR3 nucleotide sequence: TGTGCCAGCAGCCCCGGACTAGTTCCCGCCGGGCAGTTCTTC.

This chain joins TRBV7-9 and TRBJ2-3, with 10 bases lining up with TRBD1. Per germline, CDR1 SEHNR and CDR2 FQNEAQ (reference sequence). With V trimmed by 1 base and J by 5 bases, 3 bases remained unmatched. This CDR3 is 15 amino acids long. CDR3 in amino acids: CASSLGGTGEDTQYF. In DNA form, the CDR3 reads TGTGCCAGCAGCTTAGGGGGGACAGGGGAAGATACGCAGTATTTT.

This clonotype was seen a few times. The J gene is TRBJ1-2, the V gene TRBV20-1; D is unclear. The CDR3 spans 13 residues. The germline CDR1 and CDR2 sequences are DFQATT and SNEGSKA (reference sequence). Deletions cut 3 bases from V and 0 bases from J, with 8 bases between. The DNA of the CDR3 is TGCAGTGCTAGTCTGGGGACTAACTATGGCTACACCTTC. Encoded protein: CSASLGTNYGYTF.

The chain employs TRBV5-1 and TRBJ2-7; D is possibly TRBD1 or TRBD2 (5 bases each). Per the germline V gene, CDR1 is SGHRS and CDR2 is YFSETQ. V lost 0 bases and J lost 2, with 15 bases in between. The CDR3 runs to 16 residues. The DNA for the CDR3 is TGCGCCAGCAGCTTGGGGGGCCCGGGGAGCACCTACGAGCAGTACTTC. Translating gives CASSLGGPGSTYEQYF.

This clonotype was recorded once. The chain is built from TRBV20-1 and TRBJ1-2, with a possible D match to TRBD1 (6 bases). The CDR3 length is 12 residues. Trimming took 1 base from V and 9 from J, leaving 12 bases between them. Germline V CDR1 and CDR2: DFQATT, SNEGSKA (reference sequence). CDR3 loop: CSARVSGESYTF. CDR3 DNA sequence: TGCAGTGCTAGAGTTTCAGGGGAGAGCTACACCTTC.

This rearrangement joins TRBV6-2 or TRBV6-3 to TRBJ2-5; TRBD1 agrees at 7 bases. V shed 5 bases and J 2 bases; nucleotides not matched to a gene: 11. This CDR3 spans 16 amino acids. Germline V lookup: CDR1 MNHEY, CDR2 SVGEGT. This CDR3 is CASSKTGLARQETQYF. Written as DNA, the CDR3 is TGTGCCAGCAGTAAGACAGGGCTCGCTCGGCAAGAGACCCAGTACTTC.

V gene TRBV5-1 combines with J gene TRBJ2-1; possible D gene TRBD2, 6 bases. The CDR3 contains 14 residues. Germline assignment: CDR1 SGHRS and CDR2 YFSETQ. V lost 0 bases to trimming and J lost 5 bases, with 9 bases between them. The CDR3 spells CASSLEAGNNEQFF. The CDR3 DNA reads as TGCGCCAGCAGCTTGGAGGCGGGGAACAATGAGCAGTTCTTC.

This chain uses TRBV29-1 with TRBJ2-4; D unresolved. The CDR3 is 11 residues long. The germline gives CDR1 SQVTM, CDR2 ANQGSEA. V was clipped by 4 bases and J by 9 bases, with 10 bases between them. The CDR3 sequence: CSVGSRFIQYF. DNA for the CDR3: TGCAGCGTTGGTTCGAGGTTCATTCAGTACTTC.

V and J are TRBV12-3 or TRBV12-4 and TRBJ1-5; tentative D call: TRBD1 (5 bases). The CDR3 totals 15 residues. V dropped 3 bases and J dropped 1 base, with 10 bases sitting between them. The CDR3 is CASSLSGPSNQPQHF. The CDR3 nucleotides are TGTGCCAGCAGTTTGTCGGGGCCGAGCAATCAGCCCCAGCATTTT.

This clonotype was detected only a few times. CDR3 nucleotides: TGCAGCGTGGGGACAGGAGGCTTGTACGAGCAGTACTTC. Translated: CSVGTGGLYEQYF. The genes are TRBV29-1 and TRBJ2-7; 8 positions match TRBD1. The ends lost 6 bases at V and 4 bases at J; junction bases unmatched: 8. The germline V gene encodes CDR1 SQVTM and CDR2 ANQGSEA. The CDR3 consists of 13 residues.

This chain joins TRBV20-1 and TRBJ2-5; maybe TRBD2 (6 bases). V shed 0 bases and J shed 2 bases, with 13 bases lying between them. Germline CDR1 reads DFQATT; CDR2 reads SNEGSKA (reference sequence). The length of the CDR3 is 15 residues. For the CDR3, the DNA is TGCAGTGCTAGAGAGGGAGGAGGGAGGCAAGAGACCCAGTACTTC. As protein: CSAREGGGRQETQYF.

V gene TRBV2 combines with J gene TRBJ1-2, with D hard to call. V was clipped by 0 bases and J by 12 bases, with 14 bases between them. The CDR3 is made up of 13 amino acids. CDR1 and CDR2 from the germline V gene are SNHLY and FYNNEI. CDR3 nucleotide sequence: TGTGCCAGCAGTGAAGCTTTCCAGGTGGCACACACCTTC. Protein product: CASSEAFQVAHTF. Drawing the rest from reference TRBV2 and TRBJ1-2, the complete variable domain is EPEVTQTPSHQVTQMGQEVILRCVPISNHLYFYWYRQILGQKVEFLVSFYNNEISEKSEIFDDQFSVERPDGSNFTLKIRSTKLEDSAMYFCASSEAFQVAHTFGSGTRLTVV.

This chain connects TRBV4-1 to TRBJ2-7; D ambiguous. The CDR3 is 15 residues long. Trimming removed 4 bases from V and 2 bases from J, with 15 bases in between. Germline V gives CDR1 MGHRA, CDR2 YSYEKL. In nucleotides, the CDR3 is TGCGCCAGCAGCCCGGATCTAGGGAACCCCTACGAGCAGTACTTC. It encodes CASSPDLGNPYEQYF.

V usage is TRBV20-1 and J usage is TRBJ1-4, with D possibly being TRBD1 (6 bases). Germline loops: CDR1 DFQATT, CDR2 SNEGSKA (reference sequence). V shed 3 bases and J shed 3 bases, with 20 bases lying between them. The length of the CDR3 is 17 residues. As DNA, the CDR3 is TGCAGTGCTAGGTTCGAACTTGGACAGACAGCTAATGAAAAACTGTTTTTT. The encoded protein is CSARFELGQTANEKLFF.

The V gene is TRBV12-5, the J gene TRBJ2-5; TRBD1 agrees at 8 bases. The trim removed 6 bases at V and 2 bases at J, leaving 11 bases unmatched. The CDR3 spans 16 residues. Germline V gives CDR1 LGHNT, CDR2 FRNRAP. CDR3 DNA sequence: TGTGCTAGTGGATCTTATGGGCGGACAGGGCAAGAGACCCAGTACTTC. Translation: CASGSYGRTGQETQYF.

In its sample, this clonotype was seen once. This rearrangement joins TRBV6-1 to TRBJ1-2; D is possibly TRBD1 (6 bases). This CDR3 has 13 residues. The V gene's germline CDR1 is MNHNS and CDR2 SASEGT. V lost 6 bases and J 1 base, leaving 9 bases between the germline ends. The CDR3 DNA reads as TGTGCCAGCAGGGTGGACAGTAACTATGGCTACACCTTC. Translating gives CASRVDSNYGYTF.

The chain recombines TRBV2 with TRBJ2-3, with TRBD2 matching over 9 bases. Germline values: CDR1 SNHLY, CDR2 FYNNEI. Germline trimming cut 7 bases from V and 3 bases from J; bases unmatched to any gene: 11. There are 16 residues in the CDR3. The CDR3 DNA reads TGTGCCAGCAATTTTAGGGGACTAGCTCCGACAGATACGCAGTATTTT. It translates to CASNFRGLAPTDTQYF.